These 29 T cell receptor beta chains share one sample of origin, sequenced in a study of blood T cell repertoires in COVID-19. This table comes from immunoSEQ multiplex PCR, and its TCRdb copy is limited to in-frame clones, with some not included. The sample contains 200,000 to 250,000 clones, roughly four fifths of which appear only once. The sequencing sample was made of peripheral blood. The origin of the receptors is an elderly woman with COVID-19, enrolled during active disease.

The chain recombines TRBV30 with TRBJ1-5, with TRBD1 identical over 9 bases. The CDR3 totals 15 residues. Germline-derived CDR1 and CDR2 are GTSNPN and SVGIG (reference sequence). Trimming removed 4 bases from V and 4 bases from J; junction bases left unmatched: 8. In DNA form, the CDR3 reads TGTGCCTGGACCCAGGGACAGGGAATGAATCAGCCCCAGCATTTT. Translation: CAWTQGQGMNQPQHF.

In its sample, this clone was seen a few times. Written as DNA, the CDR3 is TGCGCCAGCAGCTTGGGGAGGGATGGAGAAAAACTGTTTTTT. This translates into CASSLGRDGEKLFF. The J gene is TRBJ1-4, the V gene TRBV5-1; D unclear. The CDR3 runs 14 residues. The V gene lost 0 bases and the J gene lost 8 bases, with 11 bases spanning the gap. Per germline, CDR1 SGHRS and CDR2 YFSETQ.

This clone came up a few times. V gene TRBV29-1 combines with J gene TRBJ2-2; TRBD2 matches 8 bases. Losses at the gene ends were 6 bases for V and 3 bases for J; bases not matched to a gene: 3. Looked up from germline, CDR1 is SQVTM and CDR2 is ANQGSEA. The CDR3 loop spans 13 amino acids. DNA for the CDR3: TGCAGCGTGCGGGGGGACTACACCGGGGAGCTGTTTTTT. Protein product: CSVRGDYTGELFF.

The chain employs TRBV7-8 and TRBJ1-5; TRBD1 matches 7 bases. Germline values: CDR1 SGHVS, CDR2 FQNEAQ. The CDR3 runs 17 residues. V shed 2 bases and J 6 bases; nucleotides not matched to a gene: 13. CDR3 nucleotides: TGTGCCAGCAGCTTATGGGCAGGGGGACAAGCTGGTCAGCCCCAGCATTTT. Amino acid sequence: CASSLWAGGQAGQPQHF.

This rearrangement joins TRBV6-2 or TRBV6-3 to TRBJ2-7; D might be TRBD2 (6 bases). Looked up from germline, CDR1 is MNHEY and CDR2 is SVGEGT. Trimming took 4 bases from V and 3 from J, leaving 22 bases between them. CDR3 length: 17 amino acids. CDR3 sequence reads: CASSSQEVAGQVYEQYF. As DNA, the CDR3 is TGTGCCAGCAGTTCCCAGGAGGTGGCGGGGCAGGTCTACGAGCAGTACTTC.

This CDR3 is CASSFGLAGVWYF. As DNA, the CDR3 is TGTGCCAGCAGCTTCGGACTAGCGGGAGTTTGGTATTTT. The chain combines TRBV7-2 with TRBJ2-3, with 13 bases lining up with TRBD2. V gave up 3 bases and J gave up 14 bases; unmatched junction bases: 5. The CDR3 loop spans 13 amino acids. Germline loops: CDR1 SGHTA, CDR2 FQGNSA. Full variable domain (remainder filled in from reference TRBV7-2 and TRBJ2-3): GAGVSQSPSNKVTEKGKDVELRCDPISGHTALYWYRQSLGQGLEFLIYFQGNSAPDKSGLPSDRFSAERTGGSVSTLTIQRTQQEDSAVYLCASSFGLAGVWYFGPGTRLTVL.

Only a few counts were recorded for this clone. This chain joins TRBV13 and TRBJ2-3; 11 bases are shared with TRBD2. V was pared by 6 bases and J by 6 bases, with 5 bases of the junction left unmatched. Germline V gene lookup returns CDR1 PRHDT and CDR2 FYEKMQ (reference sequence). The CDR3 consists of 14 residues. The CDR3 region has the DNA TGTGCCAGCAGGGTAGCGGGGGGGCTTGATACGCAGTATTTT. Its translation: CASRVAGGLDTQYF.

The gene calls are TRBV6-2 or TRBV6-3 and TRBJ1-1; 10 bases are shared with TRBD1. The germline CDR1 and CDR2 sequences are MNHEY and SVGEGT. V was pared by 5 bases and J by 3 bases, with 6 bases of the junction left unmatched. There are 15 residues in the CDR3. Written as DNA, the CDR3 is TGTGCCAGCAGTGGCGGACAGGGGGGGCACACTGAAGCTTTCTTT. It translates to CASSGGQGGHTEAFF.

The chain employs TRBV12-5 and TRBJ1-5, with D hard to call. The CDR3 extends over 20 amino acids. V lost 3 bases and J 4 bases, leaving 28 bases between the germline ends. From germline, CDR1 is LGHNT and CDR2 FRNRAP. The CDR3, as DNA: TGTGCTAGTGGTTTCCTCCTTAAAGAGGATGAAAGCCTTAAGAATCAGCCCCAGCATTTT. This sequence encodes CASGFLLKEDESLKNQPQHF.

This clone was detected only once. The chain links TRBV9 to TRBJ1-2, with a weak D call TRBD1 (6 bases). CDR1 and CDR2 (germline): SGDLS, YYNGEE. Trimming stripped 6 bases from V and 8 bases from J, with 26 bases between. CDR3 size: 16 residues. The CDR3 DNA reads TGTGCCAGCACCCCCGGGGAGGGGGGGGTATTGTGGGGCTACACCTTC. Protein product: CASTPGEGGVLWGYTF.

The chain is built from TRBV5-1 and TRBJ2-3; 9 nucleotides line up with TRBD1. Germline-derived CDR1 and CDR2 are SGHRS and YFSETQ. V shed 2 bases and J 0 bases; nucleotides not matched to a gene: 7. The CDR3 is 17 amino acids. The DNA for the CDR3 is TGCGCCAGCAGCTTAGGCTCCGGGACAGGGAGCACAGATACGCAGTATTTT. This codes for CASSLGSGTGSTDTQYF.

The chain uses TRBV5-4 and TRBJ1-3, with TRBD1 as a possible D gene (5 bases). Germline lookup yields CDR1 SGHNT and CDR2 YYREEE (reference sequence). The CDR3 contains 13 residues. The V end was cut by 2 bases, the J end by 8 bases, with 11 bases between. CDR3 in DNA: TGTGCCAGCAGCTTCGGACAAGGGGACACCATATATTTT. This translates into CASSFGQGDTIYF.

CDR3 DNA sequence: TGTGCCAGCAAGAGAACAGCCCTAACCGGGGAGCTGTTTTTT. This translates into CASKRTALTGELFF. This chain connects TRBV6-5 to TRBJ2-2; D is unresolved. The length of the CDR3 is 14 residues. Germline V lookup: CDR1 MNHEY, CDR2 SVGAGI. Trimming took 7 bases from V and 5 from J, leaving 14 bases between them.

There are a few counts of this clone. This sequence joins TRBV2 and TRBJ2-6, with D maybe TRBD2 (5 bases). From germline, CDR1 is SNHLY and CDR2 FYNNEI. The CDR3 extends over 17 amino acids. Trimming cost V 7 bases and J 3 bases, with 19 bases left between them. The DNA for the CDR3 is TGTGCCAGCACCCCAGAGGGAGCTGCCTATGGGGCCAACGTCCTGACTTTC. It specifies CASTPEGAAYGANVLTF.

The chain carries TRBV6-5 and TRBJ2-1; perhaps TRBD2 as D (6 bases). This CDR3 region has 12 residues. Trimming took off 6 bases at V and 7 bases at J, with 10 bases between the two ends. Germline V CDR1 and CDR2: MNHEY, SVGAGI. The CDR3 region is CASRREVNEQFF. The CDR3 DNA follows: TGTGCCAGCAGAAGGGAGGTTAATGAGCAGTTCTTC.

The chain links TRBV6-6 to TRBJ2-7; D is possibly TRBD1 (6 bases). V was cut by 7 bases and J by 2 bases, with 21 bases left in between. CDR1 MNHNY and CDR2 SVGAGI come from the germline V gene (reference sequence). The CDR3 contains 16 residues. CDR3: CASTPRGSGQPYEQYF. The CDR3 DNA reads TGTGCCAGCACCCCAAGGGGCTCAGGACAGCCCTACGAGCAGTACTTC.

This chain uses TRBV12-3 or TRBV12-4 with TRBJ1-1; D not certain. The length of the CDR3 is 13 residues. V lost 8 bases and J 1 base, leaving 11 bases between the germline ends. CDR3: CASQINANTEAFF. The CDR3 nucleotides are TGTGCCAGCCAGATTAATGCGAACACTGAAGCTTTCTTT.

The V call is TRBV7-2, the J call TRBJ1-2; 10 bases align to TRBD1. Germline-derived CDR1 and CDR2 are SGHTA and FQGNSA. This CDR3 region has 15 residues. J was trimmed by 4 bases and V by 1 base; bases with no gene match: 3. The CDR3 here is CASSLGDRGSYGYTF. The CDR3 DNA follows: TGTGCCAGCAGCTTAGGGGACAGGGGATCCTATGGCTACACCTTC.

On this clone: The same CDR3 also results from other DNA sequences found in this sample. The CDR3 loop is CASSLSGGSTDTQYF. As DNA, the CDR3 is TGTGCCAGCAGCCTCTCAGGGGGGAGCACAGATACGCAGTATTTT. The V call is TRBV3-1 (or the pseudogene TRBV3-2), the J call TRBJ2-3; TRBD1 might be the D (7 bases). Germline V CDR1 and CDR2: LGHDT, YNNKEL (reference sequence). The CDR3 spans 15 residues. Trimming stripped 4 bases from V and 0 bases from J, with 11 bases between.

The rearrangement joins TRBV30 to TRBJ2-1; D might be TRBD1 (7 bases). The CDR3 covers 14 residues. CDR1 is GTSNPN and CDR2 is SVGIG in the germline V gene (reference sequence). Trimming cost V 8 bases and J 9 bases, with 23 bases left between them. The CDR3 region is CAGKFRGAVSEQFF. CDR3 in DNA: TGTGCCGGAAAGTTCAGGGGGGCGGTCAGTGAGCAGTTCTTC.

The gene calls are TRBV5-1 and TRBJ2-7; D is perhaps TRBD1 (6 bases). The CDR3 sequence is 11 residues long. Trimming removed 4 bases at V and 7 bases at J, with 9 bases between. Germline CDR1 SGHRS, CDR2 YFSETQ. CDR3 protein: CASSTGKEQYF. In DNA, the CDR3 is TGCGCCAGCAGCACAGGGAAAGAGCAGTACTTC.

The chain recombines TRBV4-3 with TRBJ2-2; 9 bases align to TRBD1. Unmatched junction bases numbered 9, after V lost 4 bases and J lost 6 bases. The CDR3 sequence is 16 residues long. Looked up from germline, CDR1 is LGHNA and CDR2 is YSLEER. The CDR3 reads CASSPGQGGRAGELFF. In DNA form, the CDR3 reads TGCGCCAGCAGCCCGGGACAGGGCGGTCGGGCCGGGGAGCTGTTTTTT.

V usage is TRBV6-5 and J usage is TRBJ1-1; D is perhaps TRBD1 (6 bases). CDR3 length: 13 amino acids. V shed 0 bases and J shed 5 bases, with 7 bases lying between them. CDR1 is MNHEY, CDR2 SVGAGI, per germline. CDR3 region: CASSYSRGTEAFF. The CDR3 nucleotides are TGTGCCAGCAGTTACTCAAGGGGGACTGAAGCTTTCTTT.

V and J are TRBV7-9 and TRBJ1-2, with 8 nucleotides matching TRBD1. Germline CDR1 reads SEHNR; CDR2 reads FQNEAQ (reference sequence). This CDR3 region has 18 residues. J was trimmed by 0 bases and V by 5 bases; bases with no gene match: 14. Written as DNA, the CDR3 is TGTGCCAGCAGCCGTAAGGCCGGGACAGGATCGACTAACTATGGCTACACCTTC. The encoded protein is CASSRKAGTGSTNYGYTF. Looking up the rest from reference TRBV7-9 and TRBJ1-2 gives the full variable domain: DTGVSQNPRHKITKRGQNVTFRCDPISEHNRLYWYRQTLGQGPEFLTYFQNEAQLEKSRLLSDRFSAERPKGSFSTLEIQRTEQGDSAMYLCASSRKAGTGSTNYGYTFGSGTRLTVV.

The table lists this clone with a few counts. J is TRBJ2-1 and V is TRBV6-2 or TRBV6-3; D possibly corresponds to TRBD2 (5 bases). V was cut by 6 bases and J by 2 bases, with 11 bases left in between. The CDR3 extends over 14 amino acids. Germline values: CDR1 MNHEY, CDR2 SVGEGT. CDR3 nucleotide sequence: TGTGCCAGCAGCCCCGGAGGCGCCTACAATGAGCAGTTCTTC. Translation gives CASSPGGAYNEQFF.

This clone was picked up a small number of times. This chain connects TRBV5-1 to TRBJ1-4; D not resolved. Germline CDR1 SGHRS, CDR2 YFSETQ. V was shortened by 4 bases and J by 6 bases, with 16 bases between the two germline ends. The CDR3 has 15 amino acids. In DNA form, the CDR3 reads TGCGCCAGCAGCCTTGACGGCGGAGTGGATGAAAAACTGTTTTTT. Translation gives CASSLDGGVDEKLFF.

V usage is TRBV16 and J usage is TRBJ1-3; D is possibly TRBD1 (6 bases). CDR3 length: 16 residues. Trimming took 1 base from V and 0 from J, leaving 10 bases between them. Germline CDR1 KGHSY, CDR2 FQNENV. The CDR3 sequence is CASSQFQGSSGNTIYF. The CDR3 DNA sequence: TGTGCCAGCAGCCAATTCCAGGGGAGCTCTGGAAACACCATATATTTT.

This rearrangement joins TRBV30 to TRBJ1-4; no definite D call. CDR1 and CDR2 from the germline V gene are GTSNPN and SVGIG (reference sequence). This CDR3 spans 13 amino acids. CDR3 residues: CARKEGSNEKLFF. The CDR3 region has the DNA TGTGCGCGTAAGGAGGGCTCGAATGAAAAACTGTTTTTT.

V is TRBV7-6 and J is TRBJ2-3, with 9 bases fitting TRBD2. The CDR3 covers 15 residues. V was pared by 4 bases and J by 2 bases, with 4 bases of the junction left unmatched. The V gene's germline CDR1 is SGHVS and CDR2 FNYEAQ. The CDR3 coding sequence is TGTGCCAGCAGCTACCTAGCGGGGAACACAGATACGCAGTATTTT. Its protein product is CASSYLAGNTDTQYF.